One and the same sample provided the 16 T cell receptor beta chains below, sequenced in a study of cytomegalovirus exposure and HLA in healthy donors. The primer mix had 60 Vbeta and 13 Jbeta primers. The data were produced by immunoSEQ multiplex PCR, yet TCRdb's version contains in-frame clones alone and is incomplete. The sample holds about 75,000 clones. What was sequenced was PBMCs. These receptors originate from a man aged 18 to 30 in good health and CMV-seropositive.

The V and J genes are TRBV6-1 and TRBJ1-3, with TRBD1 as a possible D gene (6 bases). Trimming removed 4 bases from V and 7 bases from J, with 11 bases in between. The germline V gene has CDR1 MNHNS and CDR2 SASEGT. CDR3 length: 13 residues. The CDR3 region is CASSARGENTIYF. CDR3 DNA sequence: TGTGCCAGCAGTGCCAGGGGTGAGAACACCATATATTTT.

Here the CDR3 DNA reads TGTGCCACGAGGAGGGAGGACTATGGCTACACCTTC. Protein sequence: CATRREDYGYTF. This chain joins TRBV27 and TRBJ1-2; D ambiguous. Trimming removed 10 bases from V and 3 bases from J, with 12 bases in between. The CDR3 length is 12 residues. Germline loops: CDR1 MNHEY, CDR2 SMNVEV (reference sequence).

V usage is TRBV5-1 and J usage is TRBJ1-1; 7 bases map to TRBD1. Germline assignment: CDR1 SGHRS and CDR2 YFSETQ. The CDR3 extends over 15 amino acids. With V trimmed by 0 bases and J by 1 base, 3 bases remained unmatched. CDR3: CASSLAGTANTEAFF. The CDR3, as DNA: TGCGCCAGCAGCTTGGCCGGGACAGCGAACACTGAAGCTTTCTTT.

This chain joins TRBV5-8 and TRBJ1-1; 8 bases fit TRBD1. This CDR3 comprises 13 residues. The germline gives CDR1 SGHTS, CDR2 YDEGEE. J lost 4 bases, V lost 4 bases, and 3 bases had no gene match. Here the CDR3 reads CASSNTGGTEAFF. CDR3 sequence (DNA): TGTGCCAGCAGCAATACAGGGGGCACTGAAGCTTTCTTT.

The CDR3 loop reads CASSPQTSGTIQYF. For the CDR3, the DNA is TGTGCCAGCTCACCGCAGACTAGCGGGACCATTCAGTACTTC. The V gene is TRBV18, the J gene TRBJ2-4; TRBD2 matches at 11 bases. CDR3 length equals 14 residues. CDR1 is KGHSH, CDR2 LQKENI, per germline. Trimming cost V 3 bases and J 9 bases; bases outside gene matches: 4.

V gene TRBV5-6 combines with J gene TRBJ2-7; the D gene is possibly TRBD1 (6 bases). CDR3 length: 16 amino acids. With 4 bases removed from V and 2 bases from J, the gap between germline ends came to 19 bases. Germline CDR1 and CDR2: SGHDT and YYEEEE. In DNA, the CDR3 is TGTGCCAGCAGCGGGGGCCTTTCAGTTGGGGCCTACGAGCAGTACTTC. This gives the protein CASSGGLSVGAYEQYF.

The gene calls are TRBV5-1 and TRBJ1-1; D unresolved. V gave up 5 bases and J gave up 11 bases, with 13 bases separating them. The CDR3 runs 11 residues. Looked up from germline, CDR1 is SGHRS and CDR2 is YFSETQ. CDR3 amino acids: CASRSSQRAFF. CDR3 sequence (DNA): TGCGCCAGCAGGTCCAGCCAGAGGGCTTTCTTT.

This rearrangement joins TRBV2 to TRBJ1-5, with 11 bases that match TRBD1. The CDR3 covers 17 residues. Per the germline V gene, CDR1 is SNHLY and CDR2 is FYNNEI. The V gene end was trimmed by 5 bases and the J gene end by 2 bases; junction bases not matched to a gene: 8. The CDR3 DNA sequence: TGTGCCAGCAGTAGAGGACAGGGGGCGAGAGGCAATCAGCCCCAGCATTTT. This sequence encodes CASSRGQGARGNQPQHF. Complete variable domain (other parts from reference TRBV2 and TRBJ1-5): EPEVTQTPSHQVTQMGQEVILRCVPISNHLYFYWYRQILGQKVEFLVSFYNNEISEKSEIFDDQFSVERPDGSNFTLKIRSTKLEDSAMYFCASSRGQGARGNQPQHFGDGTRLSIL.

The CDR3 nucleotides are TGTGCCAGCAGCGTTAAGACAGGCTTTCATAATAATGAAAAACTGTTTTTT. This sequence encodes CASSVKTGFHNNEKLFF. This sequence joins TRBV5-4 and TRBJ1-4; a possible D gene is TRBD1 (6 bases). CDR1 SGHNT and CDR2 YYREEE come from the germline V gene (reference sequence). The V end lost 4 bases, the J end lost 4 bases, and 20 bases lay between the germline ends. This CDR3 spans 17 amino acids.

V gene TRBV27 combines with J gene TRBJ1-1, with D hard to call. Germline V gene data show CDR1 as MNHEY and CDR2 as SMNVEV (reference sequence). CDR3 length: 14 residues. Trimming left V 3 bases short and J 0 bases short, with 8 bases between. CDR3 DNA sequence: TGTGCCAGCAGTTTCCGCGGAGTGAACACTGAAGCTTTCTTT. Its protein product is CASSFRGVNTEAFF.

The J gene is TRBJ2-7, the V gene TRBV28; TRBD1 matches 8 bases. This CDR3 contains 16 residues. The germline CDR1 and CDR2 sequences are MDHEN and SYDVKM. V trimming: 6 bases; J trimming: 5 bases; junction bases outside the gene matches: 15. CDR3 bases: TGTGCCAGCAGCCCTGAGAGGGCAGGGGGCCGAGACGAGCAGTACTTC. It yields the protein CASSPERAGGRDEQYF.

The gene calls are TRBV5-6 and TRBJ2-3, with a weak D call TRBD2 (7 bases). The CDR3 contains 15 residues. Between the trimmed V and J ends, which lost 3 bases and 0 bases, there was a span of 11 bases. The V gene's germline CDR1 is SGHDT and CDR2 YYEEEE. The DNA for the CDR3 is TGTGCCAGCAGCTGGGGGGGGCCGAGCACAGATACGCAGTATTTT. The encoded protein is CASSWGGPSTDTQYF. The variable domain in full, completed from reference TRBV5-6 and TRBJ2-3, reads DAGVTQSPTHLIKTRGQQVTLRCSPKSGHDTVSWYQQALGQGPQFIFQYYEEEERQRGNFPDRFSGHQFPNYSSELNVNALLLGDSALYLCASSWGGPSTDTQYFGPGTRLTVL.

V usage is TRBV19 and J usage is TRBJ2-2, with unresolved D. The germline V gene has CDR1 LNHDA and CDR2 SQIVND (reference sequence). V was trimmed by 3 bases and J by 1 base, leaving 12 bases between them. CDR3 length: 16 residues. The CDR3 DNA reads TGTGCCAGTAGTATTCTGGGCCACCAGAACACCGGGGAGCTGTTTTTT. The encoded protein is CASSILGHQNTGELFF.

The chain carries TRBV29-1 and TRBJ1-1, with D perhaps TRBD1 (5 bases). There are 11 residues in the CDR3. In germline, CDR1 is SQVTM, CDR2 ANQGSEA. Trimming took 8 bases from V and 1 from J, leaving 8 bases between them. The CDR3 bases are TGCAGCACGGGGGGGAACACTGAAGCTTTCTTT. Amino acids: CSTGGNTEAFF.

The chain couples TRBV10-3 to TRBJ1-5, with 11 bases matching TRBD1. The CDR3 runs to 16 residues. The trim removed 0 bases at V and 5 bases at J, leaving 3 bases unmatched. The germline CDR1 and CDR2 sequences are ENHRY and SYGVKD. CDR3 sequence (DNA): TGTGCCATCAGTGAGTCGAGGACAGGGGGCGATCAGCCCCAGCATTTT. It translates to CAISESRTGGDQPQHF.

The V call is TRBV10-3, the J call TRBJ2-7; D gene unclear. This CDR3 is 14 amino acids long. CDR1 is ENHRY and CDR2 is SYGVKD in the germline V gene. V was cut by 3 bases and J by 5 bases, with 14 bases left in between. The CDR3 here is CAISDARTNDEQYF. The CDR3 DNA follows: TGTGCCATCAGTGATGCTAGAACCAATGACGAGCAGTACTTC.